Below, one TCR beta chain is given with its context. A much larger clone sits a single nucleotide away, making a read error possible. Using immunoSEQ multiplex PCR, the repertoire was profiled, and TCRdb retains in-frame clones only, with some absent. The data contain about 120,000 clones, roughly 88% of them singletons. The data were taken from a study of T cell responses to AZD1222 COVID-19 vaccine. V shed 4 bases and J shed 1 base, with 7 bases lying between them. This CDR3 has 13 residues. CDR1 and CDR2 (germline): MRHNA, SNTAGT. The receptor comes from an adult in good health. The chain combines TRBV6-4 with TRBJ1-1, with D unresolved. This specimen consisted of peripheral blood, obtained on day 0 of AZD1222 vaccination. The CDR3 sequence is CASSAVPNTEAFF. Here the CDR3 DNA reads TGTGCCAGCAGTGCGGTCCCGAACACTGAAGCTTTCTTT.